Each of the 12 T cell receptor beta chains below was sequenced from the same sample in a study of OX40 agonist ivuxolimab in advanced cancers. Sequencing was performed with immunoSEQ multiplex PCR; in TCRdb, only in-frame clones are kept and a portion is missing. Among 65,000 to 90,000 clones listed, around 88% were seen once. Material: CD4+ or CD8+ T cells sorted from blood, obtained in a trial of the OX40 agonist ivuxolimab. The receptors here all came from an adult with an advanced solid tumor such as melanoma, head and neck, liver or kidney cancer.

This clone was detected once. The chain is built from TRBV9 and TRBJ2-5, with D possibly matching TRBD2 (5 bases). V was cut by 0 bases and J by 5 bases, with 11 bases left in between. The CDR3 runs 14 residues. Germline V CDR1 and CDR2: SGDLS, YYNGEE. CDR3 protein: CASSVGTRGETQYF. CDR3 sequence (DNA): TGTGCCAGCAGCGTAGGAACTAGAGGGGAGACCCAGTACTTC.

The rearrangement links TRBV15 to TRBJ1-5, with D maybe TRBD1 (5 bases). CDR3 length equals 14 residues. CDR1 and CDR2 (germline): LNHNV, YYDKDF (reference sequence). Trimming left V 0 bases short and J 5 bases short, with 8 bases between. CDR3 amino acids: CATSREGPYQPQHF. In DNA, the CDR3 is TGTGCCACCAGCAGAGAGGGGCCCTATCAGCCCCAGCATTTT.

The chain's CDR3 is CASSLDSRVETQYF. CDR3 DNA: TGTGCCAGCAGCTTAGACTCTAGAGTAGAGACCCAGTACTTC. J is TRBJ2-5 and V is TRBV7-2; D unresolved. Trimming cost V 1 base and J 4 bases, with 10 bases left between them. Per the germline V gene, CDR1 is SGHTA and CDR2 is FQGNSA. The CDR3 runs to 14 residues.

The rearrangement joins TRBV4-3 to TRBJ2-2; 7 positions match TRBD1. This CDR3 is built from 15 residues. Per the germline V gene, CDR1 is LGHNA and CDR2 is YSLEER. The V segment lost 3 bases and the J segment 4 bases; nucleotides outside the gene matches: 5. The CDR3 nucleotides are TGCGCCAGCAGCCATTTGGGACAGCCCACCGGGGAGCTGTTTTTT. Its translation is CASSHLGQPTGELFF.

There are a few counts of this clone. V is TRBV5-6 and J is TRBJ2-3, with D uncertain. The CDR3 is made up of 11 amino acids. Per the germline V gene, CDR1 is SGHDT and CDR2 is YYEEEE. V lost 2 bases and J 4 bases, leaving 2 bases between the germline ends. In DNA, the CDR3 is TGTGCCAGCAGCTTAGCAGATACGCAGTATTTT. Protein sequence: CASSLADTQYF.

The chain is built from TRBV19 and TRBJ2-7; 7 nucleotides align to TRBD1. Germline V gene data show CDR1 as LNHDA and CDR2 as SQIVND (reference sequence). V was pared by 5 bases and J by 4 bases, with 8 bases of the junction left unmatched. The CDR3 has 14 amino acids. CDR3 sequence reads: CASSGTVTFYEQYF. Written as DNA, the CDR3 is TGTGCCAGTAGTGGGACAGTGACCTTTTACGAGCAGTACTTC.

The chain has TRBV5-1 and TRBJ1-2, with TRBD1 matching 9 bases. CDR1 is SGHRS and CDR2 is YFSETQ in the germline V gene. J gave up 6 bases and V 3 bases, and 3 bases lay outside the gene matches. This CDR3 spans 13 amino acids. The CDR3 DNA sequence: TGCGCCAGCAGCTCGGGACAGGGAGATGGCTACACCTTC. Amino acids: CASSSGQGDGYTF.

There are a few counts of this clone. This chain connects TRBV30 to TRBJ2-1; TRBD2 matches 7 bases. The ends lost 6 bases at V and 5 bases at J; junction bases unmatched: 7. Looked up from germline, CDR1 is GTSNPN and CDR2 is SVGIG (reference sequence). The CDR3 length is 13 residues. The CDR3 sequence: CACNRDYNNEQFF. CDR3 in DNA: TGTGCCTGTAACCGGGACTACAACAATGAGCAGTTCTTC.

The CDR3 region is CASMMTGAYEQYF. DNA of the CDR3: TGTGCCAGCATGATGACGGGGGCCTACGAGCAGTACTTC. V is TRBV28 and J is TRBJ2-7; tentative D call: TRBD2 (6 bases). The V gene's germline CDR1 is MDHEN and CDR2 SYDVKM. The CDR3 is 13 amino acids. The V gene lost 7 bases and the J gene lost 2 bases, with 12 bases spanning the gap. Looking up the rest from reference TRBV28 and TRBJ2-7 gives the full variable domain: DVKVTQSSRYLVKRTGEKVFLECVQDMDHENMFWYRQDPGLGLRLIYFSYDVKMKEKGDIPEGYSVSREKKERFSLILESASTNQTSMYLCASMMTGAYEQYFGPGTRLTVT.

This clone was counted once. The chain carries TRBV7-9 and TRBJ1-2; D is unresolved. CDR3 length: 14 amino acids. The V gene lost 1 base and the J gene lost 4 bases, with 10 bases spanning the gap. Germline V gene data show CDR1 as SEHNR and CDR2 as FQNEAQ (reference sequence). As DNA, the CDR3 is TGTGCCAGCAGCTTAGATGGTCAGCTCTATGGCTACACCTTC. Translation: CASSLDGQLYGYTF.

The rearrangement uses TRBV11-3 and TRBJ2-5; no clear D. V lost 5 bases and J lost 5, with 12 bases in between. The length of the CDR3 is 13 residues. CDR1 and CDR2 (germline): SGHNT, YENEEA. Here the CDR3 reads CASSLSSWETQYF. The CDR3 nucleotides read TGTGCCAGCAGCCTTTCATCCTGGGAGACCCAGTACTTC. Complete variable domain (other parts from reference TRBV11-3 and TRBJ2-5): EAGVVQSPRYKIIEKKQPVAFWCNPISGHNTLYWYLQNLGQGPELLIRYENEEAVDDSQLPKDRFSAERLKGVDSTLKIQPAELGDSAVYLCASSLSSWETQYFGPGTRLLVL.

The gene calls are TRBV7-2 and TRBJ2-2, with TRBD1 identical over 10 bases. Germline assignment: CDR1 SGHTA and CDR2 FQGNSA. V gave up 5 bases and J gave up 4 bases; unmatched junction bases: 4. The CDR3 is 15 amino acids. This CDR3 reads CASSTGQGVTGELFF. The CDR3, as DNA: TGTGCCAGCAGCACCGGACAGGGGGTCACCGGGGAGCTGTTTTTT.